A single sample is the source of the 14 T cell receptor beta chains below, sequenced in a study of T-cell memory formation after mild COVID-19. TCRdb ran MiXCR on the 5' RACE reads and lists one entry per CDR3 protein. Of about 320,000 distinct CDR3 sequences detected, roughly an eighth appear once; the ten largest clones hold roughly 23%. The material sequenced was PBMCs or a T cell subset sorted from them (not recorded which). The source is a man younger than 35 who had mild COVID-19 (a few samples of this study predate the infection). Cell type and time point are not known.

The chain links TRBV6-6 to TRBJ1-5; D ambiguous. CDR3 length: 14 amino acids. Trimming took 6 bases from V and 0 from J, leaving 9 bases between them. The germline V gene encodes CDR1 MNHNY and CDR2 SVGAGI (reference sequence). Here the CDR3 reads CASSRYVSNQPQHF. DNA for the CDR3: TGTGCCAGCAGCCGGTATGTTAGCAATCAGCCCCAGCATTTT.

This clonotype was seen more than once but under ten times. This chain connects TRBV18 to TRBJ2-7; TRBD2 matches at 8 bases. The V gene's germline CDR1 is KGHSH and CDR2 LQKENI. V was clipped by 4 bases and J by 0 bases; unmatched bases: 11. The CDR3 spans 17 residues. The CDR3 sequence is CASSRTGLAGGSYEQYF. CDR3 coding DNA: TGTGCCAGCTCACGCACTGGGTTGGCGGGGGGCTCCTACGAGCAGTACTTC.

The chain is built from TRBV20-1 and TRBJ1-2, with TRBD1 matching 9 bases. This CDR3 spans 15 amino acids. V gave up 3 bases and J gave up 2 bases; unmatched junction bases: 7. Germline-derived CDR1 and CDR2 are DFQATT and SNEGSKA (reference sequence). The CDR3, as DNA: TGCAGTGCTAGTCGACAGGGGGAAGGGAACTATGGCTACACCTTC. Translation: CSASRQGEGNYGYTF.

The chain has TRBV5-1 and TRBJ2-5; D is possibly TRBD1 (5 bases). Trimming removed 4 bases at V and 2 bases at J, with 15 bases between. CDR1 and CDR2 (germline): SGHRS, YFSETQ. The CDR3 contains 15 residues. In DNA form, the CDR3 reads TGCGCCAGCAGCACCCCGGACACCTTACAAGAGACCCAGTACTTC. It is translated as CASSTPDTLQETQYF.

This chain uses TRBV2 with TRBJ1-1; no reliable D call. The CDR3 length is 16 residues. The V end was cut by 9 bases, the J end by 1 base, with 21 bases between. CDR1 is SNHLY and CDR2 is FYNNEI in the germline V gene. CDR3 amino acids: CARTSTLRATNTEAFF. The DNA of the CDR3 is TGTGCCAGAACTTCTACCCTCCGGGCCACGAACACTGAAGCTTTCTTT.

A few counts support this clonotype. The chain links TRBV7-9 to TRBJ2-7, with 7 positions matching TRBD1. J was trimmed by 4 bases and V by 6 bases; bases with no gene match: 15. Germline V gene lookup returns CDR1 SEHNR and CDR2 FQNEAQ (reference sequence). CDR3 length: 16 residues. CDR3 loop: CASRPTPGTESYEQYF. As DNA, the CDR3 is TGTGCCAGCAGACCGACCCCCGGGACAGAGAGTTACGAGCAGTACTTC.

This clonotype appeared a few times. The chain recombines TRBV7-6 with TRBJ2-5; 7 nucleotides agree with TRBD2. V shed 1 base, J shed 3 bases, and the junction held 11 bases outside the gene matches. Germline loops: CDR1 SGHVS, CDR2 FNYEAQ. CDR3 length equals 17 residues. CDR3 protein: CASSLGFFRAGKETQYF. CDR3 nucleotides: TGTGCCAGCAGCTTAGGCTTCTTCCGAGCGGGGAAAGAGACCCAGTACTTC.

This clonotype was counted a few times. The J gene is TRBJ2-1, the V gene TRBV15; 8 positions agree with TRBD1. The trim removed 3 bases at V and 0 bases at J, leaving 1 base unmatched. CDR3 size: 15 residues. Germline V gene data show CDR1 as LNHNV and CDR2 as YYDKDF (reference sequence). The CDR3 coding sequence is TGTGCCACCAGCAGGGGACAGGACTCCTACAATGAGCAGTTCTTC. Its translation is CATSRGQDSYNEQFF.

The chain recombines TRBV6-2 or TRBV6-3 with TRBJ2-1; 10 nucleotides align to TRBD1. J lost 6 bases, V lost 7 bases, and 12 bases had no gene match. The CDR3 is 16 residues long. The germline V gene encodes CDR1 MNHEY and CDR2 SVGEGT. The CDR3 region is CASKPLGTGDINEQFF. For the CDR3, the DNA is TGTGCCAGCAAACCACTGGGGACAGGGGACATCAATGAGCAGTTCTTC.

This clonotype came up a few times. V and J are TRBV5-1 and TRBJ2-1, with 7 bases lining up with TRBD2. The V segment lost 4 bases and the J segment 4 bases; nucleotides outside the gene matches: 20. The CDR3 covers 19 residues. Germline CDR1 SGHRS, CDR2 YFSETQ. The CDR3 here is CASSVYPPGLSTTYNEQFF. CDR3 coding DNA: TGCGCCAGCAGCGTCTACCCCCCGGGACTATCAACTACGTACAATGAGCAGTTCTTC.

This chain links TRBV7-8 with TRBJ2-1, with 14 positions matching TRBD2. CDR1 is SGHVS, CDR2 FQNEAQ, per germline. The V segment lost 5 bases and the J segment 4 bases; nucleotides outside the gene matches: 7. The CDR3 length is 17 residues. The CDR3 region has the DNA TGTGCCAGCAGCCTTGGACTAGCGGGGGGCCATTACAATGAGCAGTTCTTC. Translated, it gives CASSLGLAGGHYNEQFF.

This clonotype was found many times. The chain uses TRBV25-1 and TRBJ2-7, with a weak D call TRBD1 (5 bases). The V gene's germline CDR1 is MGHDK and CDR2 SYGVNS. This CDR3 region has 14 residues. Trimming took 2 bases from V and 2 from J, leaving 10 bases between them. The CDR3, as DNA: TGTGCCAGCAGTGAACCAGGGCATCCCTACGAGCAGTACTTC. The encoded protein is CASSEPGHPYEQYF.

This clonotype came up a few times. The gene calls are TRBV6-5 and TRBJ1-5; D remains ambiguous. Germline-derived CDR1 and CDR2 are MNHEY and SVGAGI. The CDR3 runs 13 residues. V was cut by 0 bases and J by 7 bases, with 7 bases left in between. For the CDR3, the DNA is TGTGCCAGCAGTTACTCCCCTATACAGCCCCAGCATTTT. It yields the protein CASSYSPIQPQHF.

This chain joins TRBV12-3 or TRBV12-4 and TRBJ2-7; D is possibly TRBD2 (8 bases). Trimming pared 6 bases from V and 4 bases from J, leaving 19 bases between. The CDR3 covers 15 residues. CDR3 loop: CASSGQAPGGYEQYF. CDR3 DNA sequence: TGTGCCAGCAGCGGACAGGCACCGGGAGGGTACGAGCAGTACTTC.